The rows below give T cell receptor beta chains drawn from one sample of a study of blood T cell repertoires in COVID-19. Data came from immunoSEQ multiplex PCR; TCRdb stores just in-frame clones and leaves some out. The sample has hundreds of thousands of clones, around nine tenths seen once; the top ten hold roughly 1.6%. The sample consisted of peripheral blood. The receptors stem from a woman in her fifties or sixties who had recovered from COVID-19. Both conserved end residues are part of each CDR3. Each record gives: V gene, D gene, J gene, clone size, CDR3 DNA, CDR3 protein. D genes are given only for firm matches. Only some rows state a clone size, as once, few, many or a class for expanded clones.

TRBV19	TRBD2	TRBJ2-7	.	TGTGCCAGTAGTATACGGGAGGAGTTCTACGAGCAGTACTTC	CASSIREEFYEQYF
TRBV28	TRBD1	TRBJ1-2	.	TGTGCCGTCGTAGGACAGGGGGCGATTAACTATGGCTACACCTTC	CAVVGQGAINYGYTF
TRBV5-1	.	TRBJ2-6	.	TGCGCCAGCAGCTTGCTTGGGCAGGGGACTGGGGCCAACGTCCTGACTTTC	CASSLLGQGTGANVLTF
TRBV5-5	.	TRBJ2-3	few	TGTGCCAGCAGCACGACAGGTCTAAGCACAGATACGCAGTATTTT	CASSTTGLSTDTQYF
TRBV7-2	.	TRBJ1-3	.	TGTGCCAGTAGGGGCGGGGGCACGGAAGGAAACACCATATATTTT	CASRGGGTEGNTIYF
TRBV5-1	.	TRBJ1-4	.	TGCGCCAGCAGCCCCGGACATGCAACTAATGAAAAACTGTTTTTT	CASSPGHATNEKLFF
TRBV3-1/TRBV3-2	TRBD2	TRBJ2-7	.	TGTGCCAGCAGCCAAGATGGGCTAGCGGGGGACATCGAGCAGTACTTC	CASSQDGLAGDIEQYF
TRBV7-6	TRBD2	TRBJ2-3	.	TGTGCCAGCAGCTTAGGTACTAGCGGGAGCACAGATACGCAGTATTTT	CASSLGTSGSTDTQYF
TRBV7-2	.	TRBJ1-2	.	TGTGCCAGCAGCTTAGTTGGGGGCGCGTCCGGTGGCTACACCTTC	CASSLVGGASGGYTF
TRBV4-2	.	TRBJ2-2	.	TGTGCCAGCAGCCTGGCTAGCGACGACGGGGAGCTGTTTTTT	CASSLASDDGELFF
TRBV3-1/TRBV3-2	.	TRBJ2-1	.	TGTGCCAGCAGCGCCCGCTGGGGGCCGGACTACAATGAGCAGTTCTTC	CASSARWGPDYNEQFF
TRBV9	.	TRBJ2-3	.	TGTGCCAGCAGCGGAAAGACTGTTAGCACAGATACGCAGTATTTT	CASSGKTVSTDTQYF
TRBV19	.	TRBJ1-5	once	TGTGCCAGTAGTATAGGTGTAGGCAATCAGCCCCAGCATTTT	CASSIGVGNQPQHF
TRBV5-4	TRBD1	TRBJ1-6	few	TGTGCCAGCAGCACCCCGATCACAGGGGGCAATAATTCACCCCTCCACTTT	CASSTPITGGNNSPLHF
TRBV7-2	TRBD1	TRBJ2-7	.	TGTGCCAGCAGCTTAAGGGTGCCGGGACAGGGGCGGAACGAGCAGTACTTC	CASSLRVPGQGRNEQYF
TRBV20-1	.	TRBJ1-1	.	TGCGGCTCACAGGAGAACACTGAAGCTTTCTTT	CGSQENTEAFF
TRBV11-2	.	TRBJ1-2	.	TGTGCCAGCAGTTCCCTCCGACGGGCAGGGAGGAACTATGGCTACACCTTC	CASSSLRRAGRNYGYTF
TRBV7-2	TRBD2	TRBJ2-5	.	TGTGCCAGCAGCCCCCGACTAGCGGGGGCCCAAGAGACCCAGTACTTC	CASSPRLAGAQETQYF
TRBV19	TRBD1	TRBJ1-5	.	TGTGCCAGTAGTGGGACAGGGGGGAATCAGCCCCAGCATTTT	CASSGTGGNQPQHF
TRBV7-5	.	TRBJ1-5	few	TGTGCCAGAAGCCGGACAGGGCTGAGCAATCAGCCCCAGCATTTT	CARSRTGLSNQPQHF
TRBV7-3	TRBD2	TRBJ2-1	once	TGTGCCAGCAGTCCCGGGGTAGCGGGGGTCCATGAGCAGTTCTTC	CASSPGVAGVHEQFF
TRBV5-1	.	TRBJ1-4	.	TGCGCCAGCAGCTTTTCGGGTGGTGAAAAACTGTTTTTT	CASSFSGGEKLFF
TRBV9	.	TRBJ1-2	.	TGTGCCAGCAGCTTGACAGGCCATGGCTACACCTTC	CASSLTGHGYTF
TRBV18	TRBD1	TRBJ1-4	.	TGTGCCAGCTCGCCAATAGGGACAGCTGAAAAACTGTTTTTT	CASSPIGTAEKLFF
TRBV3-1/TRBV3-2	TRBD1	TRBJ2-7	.	TGTGCCAGCAGCCGCCCACCGGGACAGGGTTACGAGCAGTACTTC	CASSRPPGQGYEQYF
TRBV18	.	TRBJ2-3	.	TGTGCCAGCTCACCATCGGGGTGGGGCACAGATACGCAGTATTTT	CASSPSGWGTDTQYF
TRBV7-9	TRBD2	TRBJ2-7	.	TGTGCCAGCAGCTTAGCAGTTAGCGGGGGTGAAGAGCAGTACTTC	CASSLAVSGGEEQYF
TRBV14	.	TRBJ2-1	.	TGTGCCAGCAGCCTACAGGGTGTAAATGAGCAGTTCTTC	CASSLQGVNEQFF
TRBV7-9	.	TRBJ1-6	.	TGTGCCAGCAGCCTGGACAGCCAAAATTCACCCCTCCACTTT	CASSLDSQNSPLHF
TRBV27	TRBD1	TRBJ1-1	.	TGTGCCAGCAGTCGTTCAACAGGGGGCGCCGGTTACACTGAAGCTTTCTTT	CASSRSTGGAGYTEAFF
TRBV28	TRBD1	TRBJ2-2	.	TGTGCCAGCAATAATCACAGGGGTCGGTACACCGGGGAGCTGTTTTTT	CASNNHRGRYTGELFF
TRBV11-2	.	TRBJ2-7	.	TGTGCCAGCAGCTTAGATCCCGGAGACGCCTACGAGCAGTACTTC	CASSLDPGDAYEQYF
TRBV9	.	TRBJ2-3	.	TGTGCCAGCAGCGTACGAGAGGGTAGCACAGATACGCAGTATTTT	CASSVREGSTDTQYF
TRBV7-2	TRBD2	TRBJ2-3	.	TGTGCCAGCAGCTTAACGGGGGGGCGAATGACAGATACGCAGTATTTT	CASSLTGGRMTDTQYF
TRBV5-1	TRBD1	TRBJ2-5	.	TGCGCCAGCAGCTACGACAGGGATAACCAAGAGACCCAGTACTTC	CASSYDRDNQETQYF
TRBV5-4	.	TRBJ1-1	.	TGTGCCAGCAGCCCCCATATAGGGGGTGAAGCTTTCTTT	CASSPHIGGEAFF
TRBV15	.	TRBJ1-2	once	TGTGCCACCAGATCGAAGGGAGTCGTCTCGGGCTATGGCTACACCTTC	CATRSKGVVSGYGYTF
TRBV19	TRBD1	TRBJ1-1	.	TGTGCCAGTAGTATAGGGTACGGAGACAGGGGGCATGTCACTGAAGCTTTCTTT	CASSIGYGDRGHVTEAFF
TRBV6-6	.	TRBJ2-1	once	TGTGCCAGCAGTTACATATACAATGAGCAGTTCTTC	CASSYIYNEQFF
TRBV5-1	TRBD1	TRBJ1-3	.	TGCGCCAGCAGCGCTAGCTACTCCACAGGGGGCGCCGGAAACACCATATATTTT	CASSASYSTGGAGNTIYF
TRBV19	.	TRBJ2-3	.	TGTGCCAGTAGTGCTCGGGGATTGGTGGGAGATACGCAGTATTTT	CASSARGLVGDTQYF
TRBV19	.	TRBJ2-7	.	TGTGCCAGTAGTATAGGCAGGTTAGGCTCCGACGAGCAGTACTTC	CASSIGRLGSDEQYF
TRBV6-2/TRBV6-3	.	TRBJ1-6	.	TGTGCCAGCAGTTACTCGCCGGGCTCCTATAATTCACCCCTCCACTTT	CASSYSPGSYNSPLHF
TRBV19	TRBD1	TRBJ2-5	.	TGTGCCAGCCGACAGGGAAGGGAGACCCAGTACTTC	CASRQGRETQYF